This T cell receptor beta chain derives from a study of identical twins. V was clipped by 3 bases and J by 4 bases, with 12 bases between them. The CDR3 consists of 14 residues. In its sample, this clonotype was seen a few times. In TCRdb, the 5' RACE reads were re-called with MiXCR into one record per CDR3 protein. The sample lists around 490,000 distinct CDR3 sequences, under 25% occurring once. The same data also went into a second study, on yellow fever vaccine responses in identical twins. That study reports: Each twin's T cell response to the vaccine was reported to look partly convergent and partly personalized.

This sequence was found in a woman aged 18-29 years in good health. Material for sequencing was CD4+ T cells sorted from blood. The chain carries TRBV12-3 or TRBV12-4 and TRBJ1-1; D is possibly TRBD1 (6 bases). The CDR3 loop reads CASSFNRAGTEAFF. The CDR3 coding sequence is TGTGCCAGCAGTTTTAACAGGGCGGGCACTGAAGCTTTCTTT.